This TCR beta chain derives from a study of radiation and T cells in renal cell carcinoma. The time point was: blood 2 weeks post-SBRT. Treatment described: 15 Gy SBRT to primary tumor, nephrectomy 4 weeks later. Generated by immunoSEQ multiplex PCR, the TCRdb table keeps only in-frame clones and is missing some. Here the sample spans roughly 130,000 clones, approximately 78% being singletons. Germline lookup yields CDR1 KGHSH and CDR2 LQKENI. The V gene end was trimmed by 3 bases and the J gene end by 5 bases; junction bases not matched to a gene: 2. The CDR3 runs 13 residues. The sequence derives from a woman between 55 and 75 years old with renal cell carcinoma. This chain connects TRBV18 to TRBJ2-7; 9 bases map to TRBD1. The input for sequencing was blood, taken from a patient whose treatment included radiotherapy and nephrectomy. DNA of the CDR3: TGTGCCAGCTCACCGGACAGGGGTCACGAGCAGTACTTC. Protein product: CASSPDRGHEQYF.